This passage covers 13 T cell receptor beta chains from one sample sequenced in a study of control samples from healthy donors and cancer patients. Sequenced by immunoSEQ multiplex PCR; TCRdb stores in-frame clones only, minus some. This table has tens of thousands of clones, approximately 90% appearing once. Sample: PBMCs. The receptors were gathered from a young man with colorectal cancer.

The CDR3 region has the DNA TGTGCTAGTGGTTTCAGGCAGGGTCGGAGCTACACCTTC. It encodes CASGFRQGRSYTF. The chain has TRBV12-5 and TRBJ1-2; D may be TRBD1 (5 bases). With 3 bases removed from V and 9 bases from J, the gap between germline ends came to 14 bases. The CDR3 loop spans 13 amino acids. CDR1 is LGHNT, CDR2 FRNRAP, per germline.

This clone turned up a few times. The chain uses TRBV5-1 and TRBJ2-7, with D perhaps being TRBD1 or TRBD2 (5 bases each). V lost 3 bases and J 3 bases, leaving 10 bases between the germline ends. Germline CDR1 reads SGHRS; CDR2 reads YFSETQ. The CDR3 is 13 residues long. The CDR3 DNA reads as TGCGCCAGCAGCTATCGGGACGGCTACGAGCAGTACTTC. It translates to CASSYRDGYEQYF.

The chain joins TRBV5-1 to TRBJ2-1; D may be TRBD1 or TRBD2 (5 bases each). V lost 3 bases to trimming and J lost 2 bases, with 12 bases between them. There are 15 residues in the CDR3. Germline V gives CDR1 SGHRS, CDR2 YFSETQ. The CDR3 nucleotides are TGCGCCAGCAGCTCCACCGGGACGGCCTACAATGAGCAGTTCTTC. It encodes CASSSTGTAYNEQFF.

V and J are TRBV4-1 and TRBJ2-5; 12 bases line up with TRBD1. Trimming took 3 bases from V and 5 from J; bases not matched to a gene: 4. The germline CDR1 and CDR2 sequences are MGHRA and YSYEKL. The CDR3 consists of 15 residues. The CDR3 DNA follows: TGCGCCAGCAGCCAGGGGACAGGGGGCTTTGAGACCCAGTACTTC. Its translation is CASSQGTGGFETQYF.

V is TRBV14 and J is TRBJ2-1; no reliable D call. Germline V lookup: CDR1 SGHDN, CDR2 FVKESK. The germline V and J ends were trimmed by 5 bases and 4 bases, with 6 bases remaining between them. CDR3 length: 12 amino acids. CDR3 DNA: TGTGCCAGCAGCTCCACGTACAATGAGCAGTTCTTC. Translation: CASSSTYNEQFF.

The chain links TRBV6-5 to TRBJ2-7; TRBD2 agrees at 8 bases. The CDR3 runs to 13 residues. CDR1 is MNHEY and CDR2 is SVGAGI in the germline V gene. V lost 6 bases, J lost 5 bases, and 6 bases stayed unmatched. CDR3 sequence: CASRTTGGDEQYV. CDR3 in DNA: TGTGCCAGCAGAACGACCGGGGGGGACGAGCAGTACGTC.

The gene calls are TRBV6-2 or TRBV6-3 and TRBJ1-2, with D possibly TRBD1 on 6 matching bases. Germline V lookup: CDR1 MNHEY, CDR2 SVGEGT. Deletions cut 0 bases from V and 7 bases from J, with 9 bases between. The CDR3 is 13 residues long. Written as DNA, the CDR3 is TGTGCCAGCAGTTACTCGACAGGCCCTGGCTACACCTTC. Its translation is CASSYSTGPGYTF.

The chain carries TRBV14 and TRBJ1-6, with D unclear. Germline CDR1 reads SGHDN; CDR2 reads FVKESK. The CDR3 spans 15 residues. Deletions cut 0 bases from V and 13 bases from J, with 16 bases between. The CDR3 region has the DNA TGTGCCAGCAGCCAAGACCCCGCGCGGACTTCCCCCCTCCACTTT. It is translated as CASSQDPARTSPLHF. The whole variable domain, filled in from reference TRBV14 and TRBJ1-6, reads EAGVTQFPSHSVIEKGQTVTLRCDPISGHDNLYWYRRVMGKEIKFLLHFVKESKQDESGMPNNRFLAERTGGTYSTLKVQPAELEDSGVYFCASSQDPARTSPLHFGNGTRLTVT.

The chain carries TRBV6-4 and TRBJ2-2; the match to TRBD1 covers 8 bases. In germline, CDR1 is MRHNA, CDR2 SNTAGT. This CDR3 spans 15 amino acids. Trimming at V came to 2 bases and at J to 5 bases, leaving 4 bases not matched to a gene. The CDR3 protein is CASSDRTGRTGELFF. In nucleotides, the CDR3 is TGTGCCAGCAGTGACAGGACAGGGAGAACCGGGGAGCTGTTTTTT.

This clone has only one observation. This chain links TRBV9 with TRBJ1-2, with D perhaps TRBD1 (6 bases). CDR1 SGDLS and CDR2 YYNGEE come from the germline V gene. The V end lost 0 bases, the J end lost 7 bases, and 19 bases lay between the germline ends. This CDR3 region has 16 residues. The CDR3 DNA follows: TGTGCCAGCAGCGTAGGTGGAGGGGGAAATTTTGGTGGCTACACCTTC. Protein product: CASSVGGGGNFGGYTF.

The J gene is TRBJ2-5, the V gene TRBV11-3; D is uncertain. The CDR3 spans 16 residues. The germline V gene encodes CDR1 SGHNT and CDR2 YENEEA. V gave up 5 bases and J gave up 1 base, with 17 bases separating them. This chain's CDR3 is CASSQGPPGIQETQYF. The CDR3 DNA follows: TGTGCCAGCAGCCAAGGGCCTCCCGGAATCCAAGAGACCCAGTACTTC.

This sequence joins TRBV5-1 and TRBJ2-2; 7 bases are shared with TRBD1. CDR1 and CDR2 from the germline V gene are SGHRS and YFSETQ. Trimming cost V 4 bases and J 7 bases; bases outside gene matches: 13. This CDR3 comprises 16 residues. In nucleotides, the CDR3 is TGCGCCAGCAGCCCTGACAGGGTAGTTTGGGACGGGGAGCTGTTTTTT. Its protein is CASSPDRVVWDGELFF.

This chain joins TRBV7-2 and TRBJ1-2; 7 bases are shared with TRBD1. V was pared by 4 bases and J by 4 bases, with 6 bases of the junction left unmatched. CDR1 and CDR2 from the germline V gene are SGHTA and FQGNSA. The CDR3 sequence is 14 residues long. The CDR3 DNA follows: TGTGCCAGCAGCTCCGAACAGGGGATCTATGGCTACACCTTC. Translation gives CASSSEQGIYGYTF.